This TCR beta chain was documented in a study of shared clonotypes between healthy human individuals. An approximately 200 ng quantity of DNA, 30,000 to 35,000 T cell genomes, went into the sorted-subset replicate PCRs. Data came from immunoSEQ multiplex PCR; TCRdb stores just in-frame clones and leaves some out. The sample consists of about 2.4 million clones, 93% of them appearing once. Whole-study results and caveats: Incomplete sequencing of sorted subsets was indicated by rarefaction despite large depth.

With respect to this clone: The antigen is not known.

Germline loops: CDR1 SGHRS, CDR2 YFSETQ. The CDR3 covers 14 residues. V gave up 4 bases and J gave up 8 bases; unmatched junction bases: 8. The TCR comes from a young man in good health. Some clones in this sample may be carry-over from other donors' samples. Material: naive CD4+ T cells from PBMCs. Subset: CD45RA+ positively selected. The rearrangement links TRBV5-1 to TRBJ2-1; 8 nucleotides agree with TRBD1. The CDR3 loop reads CASSTTGVGDEQFF. The CDR3 nucleotides are TGCGCCAGCAGCACGACAGGGGTAGGTGATGAGCAGTTCTTC.